Sequencing of this T cell receptor beta chain was carried out in a study of post-analysis software for immune sequencing data. In germline, CDR1 is DFQATT, CDR2 SNEGSKA (reference sequence). After removal of 2 bases from V and 11 bases from J, the junction contained 6 bases not matched to a gene. CDR3 length: 13 residues. This clonotype was recorded once. The antigen is not known. Study-level points and caveats: Five TRBV segments occurring more often in patients than controls included TRBV5-6, TRBV5-1 and TRBV20-1.

Every TCR beta cDNA library bore unique molecular identifiers. TCRdb recomputed calls from the PCR reads with MiXCR, one row per CDR3 protein. Of 250,000 to 300,000 distinct CDR3 sequences in the sample, 30% to 45% were seen once. This chain joins TRBV20-1 and TRBJ2-5, with 12 bases lining up with TRBD2. Sample: blood. The receptor's source is a girl between 5 and 17 years old with multiple sclerosis. The CDR3 protein is CSARLAGGEEQYF. CDR3 nucleotide sequence: TGCAGTGCTAGACTAGCGGGAGGGGAAGAGCAGTACTTC.